Below, 31 T cell receptor beta chains from the same sample are listed, as sequenced in a study of blood T cell repertoires in COVID-19. Profiled with immunoSEQ multiplex PCR; TCRdb holds only in-frame clones, not every one. The table lists 200,000 to 250,000 clones, about 80% of them singletons. Sequenced material: peripheral blood. These receptors all stem from a woman aged 80 or older with acute or convalescent COVID-19.

The gene calls are TRBV30 and TRBJ2-2; D perhaps matches TRBD1 (5 bases). There are 16 residues in the CDR3. Trimming removed 3 bases from V and 7 bases from J, with 21 bases in between. Germline assignment: CDR1 GTSNPN and CDR2 SVGIG (reference sequence). The CDR3 region is CAWRSWGSLTNGELFF. The CDR3 DNA follows: TGTGCCTGGAGGTCTTGGGGCAGTCTAACAAACGGGGAGCTGTTTTTT.

The chain joins TRBV7-2 to TRBJ1-4, with unresolved D. V lost 1 base, J lost 5 bases, and 11 bases lay in between. This CDR3 contains 15 residues. Germline CDR1 is SGHTA and CDR2 is FQGNSA. The CDR3 DNA sequence: TGTGCCAGCAGCTTAGAGCCGGGGTTAAATGAAAAACTGTTTTTT. This translates into CASSLEPGLNEKLFF. Using reference TRBV7-2 and TRBJ1-4 for the parts outside the CDR3, the full variable domain is GAGVSQSPSNKVTEKGKDVELRCDPISGHTALYWYRQSLGQGLEFLIYFQGNSAPDKSGLPSDRFSAERTGGSVSTLTIQRTQQEDSAVYLCASSLEPGLNEKLFFGSGTQLSVL.

The genes are TRBV19 and TRBJ2-3; the D gene is possibly TRBD1 (6 bases). Germline V gene data show CDR1 as LNHDA and CDR2 as SQIVND (reference sequence). The V and J ends lost 9 bases and 3 bases respectively, with 16 bases between them. The CDR3 contains 14 residues. CDR3 sequence: CASTGQTATDTQYF. The CDR3 nucleotides are TGTGCCAGCACAGGACAGACTGCAACAGATACGCAGTATTTT.

This sequence joins TRBV28 and TRBJ1-1; tentatively, D is TRBD1 (6 bases). Germline V gives CDR1 MDHEN, CDR2 SYDVKM. Trimming took off 8 bases at V and 7 bases at J, with 11 bases between the two ends. The CDR3 is 11 amino acids. CDR3 region: CASRGTFEAFF. CDR3 DNA: TGTGCCAGCCGAGGGACATTTGAAGCTTTCTTT.

The chain couples TRBV4-3 to TRBJ1-2; the match to TRBD1 covers 7 bases. With 1 base clipped from V and 6 bases from J, the junction kept 8 bases outside the gene matches. In germline, CDR1 is LGHNA, CDR2 YSLEER. This CDR3 comprises 15 residues. The CDR3 DNA reads TGCGCCAGCAGCCAAGGATTAAACAGGGGCCATGGCTACACCTTC. This encodes CASSQGLNRGHGYTF.

This rearrangement joins TRBV7-2 to TRBJ2-1, with D perhaps matching TRBD2 (6 bases). The germline CDR1 and CDR2 sequences are SGHTA and FQGNSA. With 2 bases removed from V and 4 bases from J, the gap between germline ends came to 15 bases. The CDR3 runs 16 residues. The CDR3 loop reads CASSLLSGAVYNEQFF. DNA for the CDR3: TGTGCCAGCAGCTTACTATCGGGAGCCGTTTACAATGAGCAGTTCTTC.

The V call is TRBV6-5, the J call TRBJ2-3, with D maybe TRBD2 (5 bases). Per germline, CDR1 MNHEY and CDR2 SVGAGI. This CDR3 has 15 amino acids. Trimming stripped 6 bases from V and 10 bases from J, with 23 bases between. CDR3 sequence (DNA): TGTGCCAGCAGCCCGAGAGGGATTCAAGTTGACGCGCAGTATTTT. It specifies CASSPRGIQVDAQYF.

This clone came up once. The V call is TRBV7-9, the J call TRBJ1-5, with TRBD1 as a possible D gene (5 bases). This CDR3 contains 12 residues. CDR1 and CDR2 (germline): SEHNR, FQNEAQ (reference sequence). V lost 5 bases, J lost 5 bases, and 7 bases lay in between. The CDR3 nucleotides are TGTGCCAGCAGCGGGGGGGATCAGCCCCAGCATTTT. Residues: CASSGGDQPQHF.

This chain uses TRBV15 with TRBJ2-1; 9 bases agree with TRBD2. The V gene's germline CDR1 is LNHNV and CDR2 YYDKDF (reference sequence). The ends lost 1 base at V and 7 bases at J; junction bases unmatched: 8. The CDR3 has 16 residues. The CDR3 DNA is TGTGCCACCAGCAGAGGGAGGCGGGGGGGCGTAAATGAGCAGTTCTTC. Residues: CATSRGRRGGVNEQFF.

This clone was seen just once. The rearrangement uses TRBV15 and TRBJ1-1; D not certain. Germline values: CDR1 LNHNV, CDR2 YYDKDF (reference sequence). The CDR3 covers 13 residues. The V gene lost 4 bases and the J gene lost 0 bases, with 6 bases spanning the gap. CDR3 sequence: CATSISVNTEAFF. Here the CDR3 DNA reads TGTGCCACCAGCATATCGGTGAACACTGAAGCTTTCTTT.

In this sample, this clone turned up a few times. The chain carries TRBV24-1 and TRBJ2-5, with a weak D call TRBD1 (5 bases). Germline V gene data show CDR1 as KGHDR and CDR2 as SFDVKD. V shed 4 bases and J shed 4 bases, with 15 bases lying between them. There are 15 residues in the CDR3. The CDR3, as DNA: TGTGCCACCAGTGAGAAGGGGTACATAGGAGAGACCCAGTACTTC. It is translated as CATSEKGYIGETQYF.

This chain connects TRBV7-9 to TRBJ2-1; the D gene is possibly TRBD2 (5 bases). This CDR3 is built from 13 residues. Germline V lookup: CDR1 SEHNR, CDR2 FQNEAQ (reference sequence). V dropped 5 bases and J dropped 7 bases, with 12 bases sitting between them. The CDR3 loop is CASSVGLANEQFF. CDR3 coding DNA: TGTGCCAGCAGCGTCGGCTTAGCGAATGAGCAGTTCTTC. The full variable domain, in which reference TRBV7-9 and TRBJ2-1 provide the parts outside the CDR3, is DTGVSQNPRHKITKRGQNVTFRCDPISEHNRLYWYRQTLGQGPEFLTYFQNEAQLEKSRLLSDRFSAERPKGSFSTLEIQRTEQGDSAMYLCASSVGLANEQFFGPGTRLTVL.

CDR3 region: CATSRSLAGYSNQPQHF. For the CDR3, the DNA is TGTGCCACCAGCAGGTCTCTCGCAGGCTATAGCAATCAGCCCCAGCATTTT. The gene calls are TRBV15 and TRBJ1-5; D is ambiguous. CDR3 length equals 17 residues. Germline assignment: CDR1 LNHNV and CDR2 YYDKDF (reference sequence). V was clipped by 3 bases and J by 0 bases, with 15 bases between them.

This clone was detected once. The V call is TRBV14, the J call TRBJ1-1; the match to TRBD1 covers 7 bases. Germline assignment: CDR1 SGHDN and CDR2 FVKESK. This CDR3 spans 16 amino acids. J gave up 0 bases and V 0 bases, and 4 bases lay outside the gene matches. The CDR3 is CASSQDPGQVNTEAFF. CDR3 bases: TGTGCCAGCAGCCAAGATCCCGGACAGGTGAACACTGAAGCTTTCTTT.

The rearrangement joins TRBV5-1 to TRBJ1-2; 8 bases align to TRBD1. From germline, CDR1 is SGHRS and CDR2 YFSETQ. CDR3 length equals 15 residues. V lost 5 bases and J lost 0; bases outside the gene matches: 6. The CDR3 sequence is CASRTQGESNYGYTF. The CDR3 DNA sequence: TGCGCCAGCAGGACACAGGGGGAATCTAACTATGGCTACACCTTC.

The chain carries TRBV9 and TRBJ2-7; TRBD2 matches 10 bases. The length of the CDR3 is 14 residues. Germline-derived CDR1 and CDR2 are SGDLS and YYNGEE. Trimming cost V 0 bases and J 6 bases; bases outside gene matches: 3. The CDR3 is CASSVASGGGEQYF. CDR3 sequence (DNA): TGTGCCAGCAGCGTAGCAAGCGGGGGGGGCGAGCAGTACTTC.

This clone was observed a few times. This rearrangement joins TRBV28 to TRBJ2-7; 8 bases are a match to TRBD2. This CDR3 has 16 amino acids. Trimming took 2 bases from V and 1 from J; bases not matched to a gene: 7. Germline CDR1 and CDR2: MDHEN and SYDVKM. DNA for the CDR3: TGTGCCAGCAGTTTAGGTGGCGGGGGGCAGTCCTACGAGCAGTACTTC. Translation gives CASSLGGGGQSYEQYF.

V and J are TRBV5-1 and TRBJ2-5, with 13 nucleotides matching TRBD2. Germline values: CDR1 SGHRS, CDR2 YFSETQ. V lost 0 bases and J lost 4; bases outside the gene matches: 6. The CDR3 consists of 17 residues. CDR3 protein: CASSLGRGLAGTETQYF. CDR3 DNA: TGCGCCAGCAGCTTGGGCCGGGGACTAGCGGGAACAGAGACCCAGTACTTC.

For this clone: A junction boundary mismatches the germline segment, possibly from a read error. The chain is built from TRBV5-1 and TRBJ2-5, with 10 bases matching TRBD1. The germline gives CDR1 SGHRS, CDR2 YFSETQ. The CDR3 extends over 13 amino acids. CDR3 sequence reads: CASSLEGQGVSDF. CDR3 DNA: TGCGCCAGCAGCTTGGAAGGACAGGGGGTTAGTGACTTC.

This sequence joins TRBV6-6 and TRBJ1-3; no clear D gene. The CDR3 loop spans 14 amino acids. Germline loops: CDR1 MNHNY, CDR2 SVGAGI (reference sequence). V lost 6 bases, J lost 0 bases, and 9 bases lay in between. CDR3 in amino acids: CASRTTYSGNTIYF. The CDR3 nucleotides read TGTGCCAGCAGAACCACCTACTCTGGAAACACCATATATTTT.

The V and J genes are TRBV9 and TRBJ1-1, with D unclear. Trimming removed 0 bases at V and 1 base at J, with 10 bases between. The CDR3 loop spans 15 amino acids. Germline V lookup: CDR1 SGDLS, CDR2 YYNGEE. The CDR3 region is CASSVDSTANTEAFF. The CDR3 DNA reads as TGTGCCAGCAGCGTAGACTCTACAGCGAACACTGAAGCTTTCTTT. Drawing the rest from reference TRBV9 and TRBJ1-1, the complete variable domain is DSGVTQTPKHLITATGQRVTLRCSPRSGDLSVYWYQQSLDQGLQFLIQYYNGEERAKGNILERFSAQQFPDLHSELNLSSLELGDSALYFCASSVDSTANTEAFFGQGTRLTVV.

The CDR3 here is CASSLAQQGGLGLNIQYF. CDR3 DNA sequence: TGTGCCAGCAGCTTAGCGCAACAGGGAGGGTTGGGTCTAAACATTCAGTACTTC. The rearrangement uses TRBV7-2 and TRBJ2-4; D is possibly TRBD2 (7 bases). The length of the CDR3 is 18 residues. The germline V and J ends were trimmed by 0 bases and 6 bases, with 21 bases remaining between them. CDR1 and CDR2 from the germline V gene are SGHTA and FQGNSA.

V usage is TRBV6-6 and J usage is TRBJ2-5, with 12 bases identical to TRBD2. Germline CDR1 reads MNHNY; CDR2 reads SVGAGI (reference sequence). The trim removed 5 bases at V and 4 bases at J, leaving 14 bases unmatched. CDR3 length equals 18 residues. The CDR3 DNA is TGTGCCAGCAGTCGACTCCTAACTAGCGGGGGGCGTGGAGAGACCCAGTACTTC. Its translation is CASSRLLTSGGRGETQYF.

The rearrangement links TRBV6-5 to TRBJ1-1; 7 bases are shared with TRBD1. Germline values: CDR1 MNHEY, CDR2 SVGAGI. There are 15 residues in the CDR3. V trimming: 5 bases; J trimming: 4 bases; junction bases outside the gene matches: 10. The CDR3 sequence: CASSTRQGRPTEAFF. CDR3 DNA: TGTGCCAGCAGTACACGACAGGGAAGGCCCACTGAAGCTTTCTTT.

The V call is TRBV28, the J call TRBJ1-4; D gene unclear. Germline-derived CDR1 and CDR2 are MDHEN and SYDVKM. The V end lost 6 bases, the J end lost 3 bases, and 11 bases lay between the germline ends. The CDR3 extends over 14 amino acids. DNA of the CDR3: TGTGCCAGCAGCACGGGGTTTTCTAATGAAAAACTGTTTTTT. The encoded protein is CASSTGFSNEKLFF.

This clone showed up just once. The chain carries TRBV11-2 and TRBJ2-1; 9 bases are shared with TRBD2. V lost 5 bases, J lost 3 bases, and 8 bases stayed unmatched. This CDR3 has 16 amino acids. Germline V lookup: CDR1 SGHAT, CDR2 FQNNGV. The CDR3 DNA sequence: TGTGCCAGCAGCATTAGCGGGAGAAACTACTACAATGAGCAGTTCTTC. Translated, it gives CASSISGRNYYNEQFF.

The CDR3 reads CASKYDSATTFYEQYF. The CDR3 bases are TGTGCCAGCAAGTACGATAGTGCGACAACTTTCTACGAGCAGTACTTC. The chain joins TRBV2 to TRBJ2-7; D uncertain. This CDR3 has 16 amino acids. V was pared by 7 bases and J by 3 bases, with 22 bases between. Germline CDR1 is SNHLY and CDR2 is FYNNEI.

In DNA, the CDR3 is TGTGCCAGCAGTGTGGGGCCTAGCACAGATACGCAGTATTTT. Protein sequence: CASSVGPSTDTQYF. V and J are TRBV6-4 and TRBJ2-3; TRBD1 might be the D (5 bases). Germline CDR1 and CDR2: MRHNA and SNTAGT. The CDR3 spans 14 residues. Trimming stripped 4 bases from V and 0 bases from J, with 8 bases between.

The rearrangement joins TRBV2 to TRBJ2-5; 13 bases line up with TRBD2. The V gene end was trimmed by 6 bases and the J gene end by 4 bases; junction bases not matched to a gene: 2. This CDR3 spans 14 amino acids. CDR1 and CDR2 from the germline V gene are SNHLY and FYNNEI. The CDR3 reads CASRGLAGTETQYF. Written as DNA, the CDR3 is TGTGCCAGCAGGGGACTAGCGGGGACAGAGACCCAGTACTTC.

In this sample, this clone turned up a few times. J is TRBJ1-2 and V is TRBV9, with D possibly matching TRBD1 (5 bases). This CDR3 region has 16 residues. Germline CDR1 reads SGDLS; CDR2 reads YYNGEE. V lost 0 bases and J 5 bases, leaving 17 bases between the germline ends. CDR3: CASSVGAGGLGYGYTF. CDR3 nucleotides: TGTGCCAGCAGCGTAGGGGCGGGGGGTCTTGGATATGGCTACACCTTC.

The chain links TRBV5-1 to TRBJ1-4; TRBD1 might be the D (6 bases). With 1 base removed from V and 8 bases from J, the gap between germline ends came to 15 bases. The CDR3 is 15 amino acids. Germline V gene lookup returns CDR1 SGHRS and CDR2 YFSETQ. CDR3 sequence reads: CASSLTGGRGEKLFF. The CDR3 nucleotides are TGCGCCAGCAGCTTGACGGGGGGGCGAGGAGAAAAACTGTTTTTT.